This T cell receptor (beta chain) was observed in a study of Ad26.COV2.S vaccination and SARS-CoV-2 variants. V lost 4 bases, J lost 8 bases, and 18 bases lay in between. This CDR3 has 15 amino acids. Germline values: CDR1 SGDLS, CDR2 YYNGEE. Treatment meaning: roughly 19 received Ad26.COV2.S at low or high dose, single or two shots; 5 received placebo; per-sample allocation not given. Material that was analyzed had been drawn on day 63 after the first vaccine or placebo injection. Measured with immunoSEQ multiplex PCR; TCRdb has only the in-frame clones, and not every one. The sample lists fewer than 400,000 clones; more than 70% were seen once.

This TCR was recovered from a person aged 18 to 65 who received the Ad26.COV2.S COVID-19 vaccine or a placebo. The starting material was peripheral blood, obtained in a trial of Ad26.COV2.S vaccine versus placebo. The chain joins TRBV9 to TRBJ1-4, with D perhaps TRBD1 (6 bases). The CDR3 region has the DNA TGTGCCAGCAGCCTAACCGGGACAACAAGGGAAAAACTGTTTTTT. This sequence encodes CASSLTGTTREKLFF.